Given below is one T cell receptor (beta chain) in context. Its specificity is not known. The junction and the germline gene differ at one end; a read error may be behind it. Through a sample-barcoded 5' primer and a J-beta primer mix, a second PCR was run for roughly 7 to 11 cycles. At least 2.5 million CDR3-containing paired-end reads were obtained per sample. Using its own MiXCR run on the 5' RACE reads, TCRdb lists one record per CDR3 protein. Among about 1,500,000 distinct CDR3 sequences listed, 35% to 45% were seen once. There were healthy Caucasian individuals from Russia, aged roughly 6 to 100, serving as donors. Per sample, no less than 5 micrograms of total RNA were extracted. These data are taken from a study of blood T cells in healthy people across ages. General study results and limits: Roughly linear declines in TCR beta diversity per million T cells occurred with age.

The TCR comes from a woman under 30 in good health. Sequenced material: blood.

CDR3 DNA: TGTGCCAGCAGCTTAGGCGGGACAGGGGGTTCTGGGGCCGACGTCCTGACTTTC. The encoded protein is CASSLGGTGGSGADVLTF. The chain carries TRBV7-2 and TRBJ2-6; 11 bases agree with TRBD1. The CDR3 has 18 residues. Germline V lookup: CDR1 SGHTA, CDR2 FQGNSA.